A selection of T cell receptor beta chains follows, all from one sample in a study of breast tumors, draining lymph nodes, adjacent tissues. TCRdb analysed the multiplex PCR reads with MiXCR anew, one entry per CDR3 protein. The sample has 140,000 to 150,000 distinct CDR3 sequences; roughly 33% are singletons. Material for sequencing was axillary lymph node tissue. These TCRs come from a female donor with breast cancer. Some clones in this sample may be carry-over from other donors' samples. Each CDR3 is given with its conserved first and last residue. The D gene is left open where the match is weak. Clone size is stated in some rows and not others, as once, few, many or a class when expanded.

>TRBD2|TRBJ2-2|TRBV6-1|many
TGTGCCAGCAGTGAACGGCCCAGCGGGGGTTTGAACACCGGGGAGCTGTTTTTT
CASSERPSGGLNTGELFF
>TRBD1|TRBJ2-1|TRBV24-1|many
TGTGCCACCAGTGCCGCCGGGACAGAGTCCTACAATGAGCAGTTCTTC
CATSAAGTESYNEQFF
>TRBD2|TRBJ2-2|TRBV7-2|many
TGTGCCAGCAGCCTTAGCGGGGGGGACGCCGGGGAGCTGTTTTTT
CASSLSGGDAGELFF
>NA|TRBJ2-3|TRBV9|many
TGTGCCAGCAGCGTGGACGGAATATTCACAGATACGCAGTATTTT
CASSVDGIFTDTQYF
>NA|TRBJ1-5|TRBV4-3|many
TGCGCCAGCAGCCAGAGGCGAGGTCAGCCCCAGCATTTT
CASSQRRGQPQHF
>NA|TRBJ1-5|TRBV28|many
TGTGCCAGCAGAGAAACACAGGGTTCCCAGCATTTT
CASRETQGSQHF
>NA|TRBJ2-3|TRBV20-1|many
TGCAGTGCCGAACGAAAAGGAAGGTTTGCCGTAAACACAGATACGCAGTATTTT
CSAERKGRFAVNTDTQYF
>NA|TRBJ2-3|TRBV19|NA
TGTGCCAGTAACCCAGCGGGCCCCACAGATACGCAGTATTTT
CASNPAGPTDTQYF
>TRBD1|TRBJ1-2|TRBV18|many
TGTGCCAGCTCGGTCCGGGACAGGGGTTATGGCTACACCTTC
CASSVRDRGYGYTF
>NA|TRBJ2-5|TRBV27|few
TGTGCCAGCAGTTTAGGGCTATCGTACCAAGAGACCCAGTACTTC
CASSLGLSYQETQYF
>TRBD1|TRBJ1-2|TRBV2|NA
TGTGCCAGCATTACAGGGGGCTATGGCTACACCTTC
CASITGGYGYTF
>NA|TRBJ1-5|TRBV28|many
TGTGCCAGCAGTTCAACACTTTATCAGCCCCAGCATTTT
CASSSTLYQPQHF
>NA|TRBJ1-5|TRBV12-3/TRBV12-4|many
TGTGCCAGTTCAGGGGCTTATAGCAATCAGCCCCAGCATTTT
CASSGAYSNQPQHF
>NA|TRBJ1-2|TRBV20-1|NA
TGCAGTGCTAGAGATCTGGAGAACTATGGCTACACCTTC
CSARDLENYGYTF
>NA|TRBJ2-7|TRBV7-2|NA
TGTGCCAGCAGCTTTGCGACGGGTCGGAACGAGCAGTACTTC
CASSFATGRNEQYF
>NA|TRBJ2-2|TRBV5-8|many
TGTGCCAGCAGCGACCGAGTCGCGGAGCTGTTTTTT
CASSDRVAELFF
>NA|TRBJ2-5|TRBV6-6|NA
TGTGCCAGCAGTCACCGGGTGCCAGGGGTCCAAGAGACCCAGTACTTC
CASSHRVPGVQETQYF
>TRBD1|TRBJ1-5|TRBV2|many
TGTGCCAGCAAATCACAGGGGACGAGCAATCAGCCCCAGCATTTT
CASKSQGTSNQPQHF
>TRBD1|TRBJ2-6|TRBV25-1|few
TGTGCCAGCAGCACTTTATGGGGGACAGAGAGTCACTCTGGGGCCAACGTCCTGACTTTC
CASSTLWGTESHSGANVLTF
>TRBD2|TRBJ2-5|TRBV19|many
TGTGCCAGTAGTACGTCTAGCGGGGGGGCCGGATGGAAAGAGACCCAGTACTTC
CASSTSSGGAGWKETQYF
>NA|TRBJ1-3|TRBV15|many
TGTGCCACCAGCAGAGGAGGGGGTCAGGACACCATATATTTT
CATSRGGGQDTIYF
>TRBD1|TRBJ1-1|TRBV20-1|many
TGCAGTGCTAACCCAGGTGAGGGGGCGACGAACACTGAAGCTTTCTTT
CSANPGEGATNTEAFF
>TRBD2|TRBJ2-3|TRBV20-1|NA
TGCAGTGCTCCCCGAGCGGGAGGTTTTATCGGGGATACGCAGTATTTT
CSAPRAGGFIGDTQYF
>TRBD1|TRBJ1-2|TRBV2|many
TGTGCCAGCAAGGGGGCCGGCGATGGCTACACCTTC
CASKGAGDGYTF
>TRBD1|TRBJ1-4|TRBV12-3/TRBV12-4|many
TGTGCCAGCAGTTTTCAGGGACAGGGACCTAATGAAAAACTGTTTTTT
CASSFQGQGPNEKLFF
>TRBD1|TRBJ2-7|TRBV7-2|many
TGTGCCAGCAGTCGCCCCGGGACAGGCTACGAGCAGTACTTC
CASSRPGTGYEQYF
>TRBD1|TRBJ2-7|TRBV14|many
TGTGCCAGCAGCCATCAGCGACAGGGGTTCTACGAGCAGTACTTC
CASSHQRQGFYEQYF
>NA|TRBJ2-3|TRBV13|many
TGTGCCAGCAGCCCATTTGGGGAAGGCACAGATACGCAGTATTTT
CASSPFGEGTDTQYF
>NA|TRBJ2-2|TRBV6-5|NA
TGTGCCAGCAGTTACTCGATCTCCGGGGAGCTGTTTTTT
CASSYSISGELFF
>TRBD1|TRBJ2-7|TRBV7-3|many
TGTGCCAGCTCCACCCCGGGACAGGGAGGTTACGAGCAGTACTTC
CASSTPGQGGYEQYF
>NA|TRBJ2-7|TRBV2|NA
TGTGCCAGCAACGTTGGGGGGGGCAACTACGAGCAGTACTTC
CASNVGGGNYEQYF
>TRBD2|TRBJ2-3|TRBV6-2/TRBV6-3|many
TGTGCCAGCACTCCGGGGGGGAGGGATACGCAGTATTTT
CASTPGGRDTQYF
>NA|TRBJ2-6|TRBV5-1|many
TGCGCCAGCAGCTTATGGGGTAGCTCTGGGGCCAACGTCCTGACTTTC
CASSLWGSSGANVLTF
>NA|TRBJ1-3|TRBV11-2|many
TGTGCCAGCAGCTTTAACCCCGCGGGGGGCTTAGGTGGAAACACCATATATTTT
CASSFNPAGGLGGNTIYF
>NA|TRBJ1-3|TRBV19|many
TGTGCCAGTAGTATAGACGGCTATTCTGGAAACACCATATATTTT
CASSIDGYSGNTIYF
>TRBD1|TRBJ2-3|TRBV30|many
TGTGCTTATAACACAGGGGGCGCAGATACGCAGTATTTT
CAYNTGGADTQYF
>TRBD1|TRBJ1-1|TRBV14|NA
TGTGCCAGCAGCCAAGGAGACAGGGGATTCGGCCACACTGAAGCTTTCTTT
CASSQGDRGFGHTEAFF
>NA|TRBJ2-1|TRBV6-4|NA
TGTGCCAGCAGTGACTCCGACAGCGTGCAGTTCTTC
CASSDSDSVQFF
>NA|TRBJ1-3|TRBV2|many
TGTGCCAGCAGTGTACGGGGTGGCGGAAACACCATATATTTT
CASSVRGGGNTIYF
>NA|TRBJ1-2|TRBV6-2/TRBV6-3|many
TGTGCCAGCAGCCTTACAGACTATGGCTACACCTTC
CASSLTDYGYTF
>NA|TRBJ1-4|TRBV6-5|many
TGTGCCAGCAGTTACCAGCAAGCAACTAATGAAAAACTGTTTTTT
CASSYQQATNEKLFF
>TRBD1|TRBJ1-4|TRBV28|NA
TGTGCCAGCAGTCTAAACGGACTAGCGGGGACAGGGCGACAAAAACTGTTTTTT
CASSLNGLAGTGRQKLFF
>TRBD1|TRBJ1-1|TRBV29-1|NA
TGCAGCGGAAAGACAGGGGAGGCTTTCTTT
CSGKTGEAFF
>NA|TRBJ2-6|TRBV7-9|NA
TGTGCCAGCAGCTTAGCCCAGGGTGCTGGGGCCAACGTCCTGACTTTC
CASSLAQGAGANVLTF
>NA|TRBJ1-1|TRBV3-1|NA
TGTGCCAGCAGCCAAGATTTTCAGTGGGACACTGAAGCTTTCTTT
CASSQDFQWDTEAFF